This T cell receptor beta chain was documented in a study of T cells in Graves' hyperthyroidism and ophthalmopathy. Template material for amplifying TCR beta CDR3 regions consisted of RNA transcripts. The HTBI primer set was used in a first-round RT-PCR of the TCR CDR3. TCRdb analysed the multiplex PCR reads with MiXCR anew, one entry per CDR3 protein. The sample lists about 640,000 distinct CDR3 sequences; 20% to 25% were seen once. This clonotype was counted only a few times. The CDR3 contains 18 residues. Trimming took 5 bases from V and 3 from J, leaving 26 bases between them. Germline lookup yields CDR1 MNHEY and CDR2 SMNVEV (reference sequence).

The V call is TRBV27, the J call TRBJ2-7; possible D gene TRBD1, 8 bases. The receptor was isolated from a man between 25 and 39 years old with Graves' ophthalmopathy. The sample taken for sequencing was blood. The CDR3 DNA is TGTGCCAGCAGTACGGCTCAGGGGGCGGGGGTTCGTTACTACGAGCAGTACTTC. It codes for CASSTAQGAGVRYYEQYF.